The 26 T cell receptor beta chains reported below all come from one sample, sequenced in a study of cytomegalovirus exposure and HLA in healthy donors. The PCR employed 60 Vbeta primers together with 13 Jbeta primers. The repertoire was sequenced with immunoSEQ multiplex PCR; TCRdb's copy has only in-frame clones and lacks some. The sample lists roughly 180,000 clones, around 77% occurring once. What was sequenced was PBMCs. The source of these receptors is a woman younger than 45 in good health and CMV-seronegative.

The chain links TRBV27 to TRBJ1-2; possibly TRBD1 for D (5 bases). Germline V gene lookup returns CDR1 MNHEY and CDR2 SMNVEV (reference sequence). The CDR3 is 11 residues long. CDR3 amino acids: CATGGGYGYTF. DNA of the CDR3: TGTGCGACCGGCGGGGGATATGGCTACACCTTC.

The chain has TRBV7-3 and TRBJ1-1, with TRBD1 identical over 10 bases. V lost 1 base to trimming and J lost 5 bases; unmatched junction nucleotides: 4. The CDR3 covers 15 residues. Germline V gene lookup returns CDR1 SGHTA and CDR2 FQGTGA. CDR3 nucleotide sequence: TGTGCCAGCAGCTTAATGGGACAGGGGAAGACTGAAGCTTTCTTT. This translates into CASSLMGQGKTEAFF.

J is TRBJ1-1 and V is TRBV4-1, with D possibly TRBD1 on 6 matching bases. CDR3 size: 14 residues. Germline V gives CDR1 MGHRA, CDR2 YSYEKL. V dropped 4 bases and J dropped 1 base, with 10 bases sitting between them. The CDR3 DNA reads TGCGCCAGCAGCCGTGCGACAGGGAACACTGAAGCTTTCTTT. Its translation: CASSRATGNTEAFF.

The chain couples TRBV18 to TRBJ1-1; perhaps TRBD1 as D (6 bases). There are 14 residues in the CDR3. Trimming left V 3 bases short and J 1 base short, with 9 bases between. The germline CDR1 and CDR2 sequences are KGHSH and LQKENI. The CDR3 nucleotides read TGTGCCAGCTCACCTACAGGGACGAACACTGAAGCTTTCTTT. Amino acids: CASSPTGTNTEAFF.

Only one count was recorded for this clone. This chain links TRBV6-5 with TRBJ1-2; no definite D call. Between the trimmed V and J ends, which lost 0 bases and 8 bases, there was a span of 7 bases. Germline V CDR1 and CDR2: MNHEY, SVGAGI. This CDR3 region has 12 residues. CDR3 residues: CASSYSGRGYTF. CDR3 sequence (DNA): TGTGCCAGCAGTTACTCAGGGAGAGGCTACACCTTC.

This clone was recorded a few times. This sequence joins TRBV6-5 and TRBJ2-6; tentative D call: TRBD1 (5 bases). The germline gives CDR1 MNHEY, CDR2 SVGAGI. Trimming removed 5 bases at V and 2 bases at J, with 7 bases between. The CDR3 extends over 14 amino acids. The CDR3 sequence: CASSPQAGANVLTF. The CDR3 nucleotides read TGTGCCAGCAGTCCACAGGCTGGGGCCAACGTCCTGACTTTC.

The V and J genes are TRBV21-1 and TRBJ2-5; the D call of TRBD2 is as the table states it, not checked on the DNA. TRBV21-1 is labeled a pseudogene. This CDR3 is 18 amino acids long. The CDR3 spells CASSPLGAGGPGKETQYF. The CDR3 DNA follows: TGTGCCAGCAGTCCCCTGGGAGCGGGGGGGCCTGGAAAAGAGACCCAGTACTTC.

The chain carries TRBV19 and TRBJ2-2; 9 nucleotides align to TRBD1. Germline CDR1 reads LNHDA; CDR2 reads SQIVND (reference sequence). The CDR3 runs 17 residues. Losses at the gene ends were 5 bases for V and 6 bases for J; bases not matched to a gene: 13. CDR3 bases: TGTGCCAGTAGTCCTCAACCCGGGACAGGGATTTCCGGGGAGCTGTTTTTT. It specifies CASSPQPGTGISGELFF.

This clone showed up just once. The rearrangement links TRBV4-1 to TRBJ2-2; 7 positions agree with TRBD1. V trimming: 1 base; J trimming: 6 bases; junction bases outside the gene matches: 8. The CDR3 consists of 16 residues. Germline V gives CDR1 MGHRA, CDR2 YSYEKL. The CDR3 region has the DNA TGCGCCAGCAGCCAAGTAGGACAGGTCGGCCCCGGGGAGCTGTTTTTT. As protein: CASSQVGQVGPGELFF.

CDR3 amino acids: CSVAGSLRGGDGYTF. Written as DNA, the CDR3 is TGCAGCGTCGCTGGATCGTTGCGAGGGGGCGATGGCTACACCTTC. The chain has TRBV29-1 and TRBJ1-2; 7 bases align to TRBD1. This CDR3 has 15 residues. Trimming at V came to 6 bases and at J to 6 bases, leaving 16 bases not matched to a gene. In germline, CDR1 is SQVTM, CDR2 ANQGSEA.

V is TRBV18 and J is TRBJ1-3; perhaps TRBD1 as D (6 bases). This CDR3 contains 16 residues. Germline lookup yields CDR1 KGHSH and CDR2 LQKENI. V lost 1 base and J lost 2, with 12 bases in between. CDR3 in DNA: TGTGCCAGCTCACCACAAGCCCCAGGGGCTGGAAACACCATATATTTT. Protein sequence: CASSPQAPGAGNTIYF.

This clone was found a few times. V is TRBV30 and J is TRBJ2-7; TRBD2 is a possible D gene (5 bases). V was trimmed by 4 bases and J by 4 bases, leaving 11 bases between them. The CDR3 contains 12 residues. Germline assignment: CDR1 GTSNPN and CDR2 SVGIG (reference sequence). CDR3 sequence reads: CAWTRDRYEQYF. The CDR3 DNA reads TGTGCCTGGACCCGGGATAGGTACGAGCAGTACTTC.

The V and J genes are TRBV27 and TRBJ2-2; maybe TRBD2 (7 bases). The CDR3 consists of 15 residues. Germline CDR1 is MNHEY and CDR2 is SMNVEV (reference sequence). Trimming took 6 bases from V and 4 from J, leaving 15 bases between them. CDR3 amino acids: CASRLGGAGTGELFF. CDR3 bases: TGTGCCAGCAGGTTGGGGGGGGCGGGCACCGGGGAGCTGTTTTTT.

The V call is TRBV29-1, the J call TRBJ2-7; D might be TRBD1 (6 bases). This CDR3 has 13 amino acids. The V end lost 7 bases, the J end lost 0 bases, and 13 bases lay between the germline ends. The germline V gene encodes CDR1 SQVTM and CDR2 ANQGSEA. The CDR3 nucleotides read TGCAGCGCAGGCCCAGGGGACTCCTACGAGCAGTACTTC. It specifies CSAGPGDSYEQYF.

This chain connects TRBV18 to TRBJ2-1, with D uncertain. Germline CDR1 is KGHSH and CDR2 is LQKENI. V lost 2 bases to trimming and J lost 6 bases, with 11 bases between them. This CDR3 contains 14 residues. CDR3 sequence (DNA): TGTGCCAGCTCACCAATCGCTACGGGCAATGAGCAGTTCTTC. Translation gives CASSPIATGNEQFF.

This clone showed up just a few times. The V gene is TRBV10-2, the J gene TRBJ2-7; a weak D match, TRBD1 (6 bases). CDR3 size: 16 residues. The germline V and J ends were trimmed by 3 bases and 1 base, with 16 bases remaining between them. Germline-derived CDR1 and CDR2 are WSHSY and SAAADI. The CDR3 here is CASSDLRQVLSYEQYF. The CDR3 DNA follows: TGCGCCAGCAGTGATTTACGACAGGTGCTATCCTACGAGCAGTACTTC.

V is TRBV9 and J is TRBJ2-7; 9 bases are a match to TRBD1. The trim removed 3 bases at V and 4 bases at J, leaving 8 bases unmatched. The CDR3 sequence is 15 residues long. The germline CDR1 and CDR2 sequences are SGDLS and YYNGEE. DNA for the CDR3: TGTGCCAGCAGCGCAGGGGGGACAGGGATGTACGAGCAGTACTTC. The encoded protein is CASSAGGTGMYEQYF.

This chain connects TRBV2 to TRBJ1-6; TRBD1 aligns across 10 bases. The CDR3 spans 15 residues. V dropped 2 bases and J dropped 7; count of bases not matched to a gene: 2. Germline V gene data show CDR1 as SNHLY and CDR2 as FYNNEI. For the CDR3, the DNA is TGTGCCAGCAGTGAATGGACAGGGGGAAATTCACCCCTCCACTTT. It specifies CASSEWTGGNSPLHF.

The V gene is TRBV6-5, the J gene TRBJ2-1, with D perhaps matching TRBD1 (5 bases). Germline V CDR1 and CDR2: MNHEY, SVGAGI. The CDR3 is made up of 15 amino acids. V was cut by 5 bases and J by 0 bases, with 11 bases left in between. This chain's CDR3 is CASSIRDYSYNEQFF. The CDR3 nucleotides are TGTGCCAGCAGTATCAGGGATTACTCCTACAATGAGCAGTTCTTC.

The table lists this clone with a few counts. This chain links TRBV5-1 with TRBJ1-1; 7 bases agree with TRBD1. The CDR3 runs to 13 residues. Germline CDR1 is SGHRS and CDR2 is YFSETQ. After removal of 4 bases from V and 4 bases from J, the junction contained 4 bases not matched to a gene. CDR3 bases: TGCGCCAGCAGCGAGGACAGGTTCACTGAAGCTTTCTTT. This encodes CASSEDRFTEAFF. Drawing the rest from reference TRBV5-1 and TRBJ1-1, the complete variable domain is KAGVTQTPRYLIKTRGQQVTLSCSPISGHRSVSWYQQTPGQGLQFLFEYFSETQRNKGNFPGRFSGRQFSNSRSEMNVSTLELGDSALYLCASSEDRFTEAFFGQGTRLTVV.

The table lists this clone with a few counts. The genes are TRBV27 and TRBJ1-6; 10 bases match TRBD1. Germline V gene sequence: CDR1 MNHEY, CDR2 SMNVEV (reference sequence). Germline trimming cut 5 bases from V and 0 bases from J; bases unmatched to any gene: 4. The CDR3 covers 17 residues. In nucleotides, the CDR3 is TGTGCCAGCAGTCCGGACAGGGGGAACTCCTATAATTCACCCCTCCACTTT. Amino acid sequence: CASSPDRGNSYNSPLHF.

This chain uses TRBV19 with TRBJ2-3; 8 bases are a match to TRBD1. With V trimmed by 6 bases and J by 3 bases, 5 bases remained unmatched. Per the germline V gene, CDR1 is LNHDA and CDR2 is SQIVND (reference sequence). The CDR3 has 14 amino acids. Here the CDR3 reads CASRDRDGTDTQYF. CDR3 DNA: TGTGCCAGTAGGGACAGGGATGGTACAGATACGCAGTATTTT.

The rearrangement uses TRBV7-2 and TRBJ2-7, with TRBD2 as a possible D gene (6 bases). CDR3 size: 13 residues. Germline CDR1 SGHTA, CDR2 FQGNSA. The V end was cut by 2 bases, the J end by 10 bases, with 15 bases between. The CDR3 here is CASSLRRGQLQYF. In DNA form, the CDR3 reads TGTGCCAGCAGCTTAAGGCGGGGCCAGTTACAGTACTTC.

The chain combines TRBV5-6 with TRBJ2-7, with 7 bases fitting TRBD1. Germline CDR1 and CDR2: SGHDT and YYEEEE. The CDR3 contains 16 residues. The V and J ends lost 3 bases and 2 bases, in that order; junction bases with no gene match: 11. CDR3 amino acids: CASSSKTGSRPYEQYF. The CDR3 coding sequence is TGTGCCAGCAGCTCTAAGACAGGGTCGCGGCCCTACGAGCAGTACTTC.

In the case of this clone: Other nucleotide sequences in the sample specify the same CDR3. The chain links TRBV7-2 to TRBJ2-7; 8 bases fit TRBD1. The CDR3 consists of 14 residues. V trimming: 1 base; J trimming: 2 bases; junction bases outside the gene matches: 1. Per the germline V gene, CDR1 is SGHTA and CDR2 is FQGNSA. The CDR3 DNA reads as TGTGCCAGCAGCTTAGGGACAGGGACCTACGAGCAGTACTTC. Protein: CASSLGTGTYEQYF.

This chain links TRBV10-3 with TRBJ1-1; TRBD1 matches 7 bases. CDR1 and CDR2 from the germline V gene are ENHRY and SYGVKD. Losses at the gene ends were 6 bases for V and 2 bases for J; bases not matched to a gene: 12. CDR3 size: 16 residues. This CDR3 reads CAISPTGLFVNTEAFF. DNA of the CDR3: TGTGCCATCAGCCCGACAGGGCTGTTCGTTAACACTGAAGCTTTCTTT.